This TCR beta chain emerged from a study of cytomegalovirus exposure and HLA in healthy donors. Vbeta (60) and Jbeta (13) primers were used in the PCR. Sequencing used immunoSEQ multiplex PCR; TCRdb keeps in-frame clones, though not all of them. The sample contains approximately 82,000 clones, less than 65% of which appear only once. Trimming took 2 bases from V and 1 from J; bases not matched to a gene: 1. In germline, CDR1 is MDHEN, CDR2 SYDVKM. The CDR3 length is 15 residues. Sequencing input: PBMCs. The sequence derives from a woman aged 25 to 39 in good health and CMV-seropositive. This chain connects TRBV28 to TRBJ1-1; 10 bases map to TRBD1. CDR3 residues: CASSLGDRGNTEAFF. The CDR3 nucleotides are TGTGCCAGCAGTTTAGGGGACAGGGGGAACACTGAAGCTTTCTTT.